This TCR beta chain comes out of a study of cytomegalovirus exposure and HLA in healthy donors. Broader study findings: The likely origin of a cluster of highly shared sequence variants was a sequencing artifact. Exclusion applied to some V segments, including TRBV6-2 and TRBV6-3, as they were indistinguishable. Earlier findings revealed that most TCR beta V segments proved productive either about 87% or about 30% of the time.

Comment on this clone: Its matching antigen is unknown.

In the PCR, 60 Vbeta and 13 Jbeta primers were used. The assay was immunoSEQ multiplex PCR, and TCRdb's table has in-frame clones only and misses some. The sample consists of roughly 190,000 clones, roughly three quarters of them appearing once. CDR1 and CDR2 from the germline V gene are LNHDA and SQIVND (reference sequence). V lost 6 bases, J lost 5 bases, and 9 bases stayed unmatched. The CDR3 runs to 14 residues. This TCR was sampled from a woman in her forties or fifties in good health and CMV-seronegative. The chain has TRBV19 and TRBJ2-7; 8 bases agree with TRBD1. Sequencing was carried out using PBMCs. The CDR3 DNA is TGTGCCAGTAGAAGTCGGGACAGGCCCAACGAGCAGTACTTC. Encoded protein: CASRSRDRPNEQYF.